The rows below give T cell receptor beta chains drawn from one sample of a study of early T cells in non-severe SARS-CoV-2 infection. TCRdb reprocessed the 5' RACE reads with MiXCR, giving one entry per CDR3 protein. The sample includes tens of thousands of distinct CDR3 sequences, approximately 13% of them seen just once. Sequencing was done on a sample of whole blood. These receptors were taken from an adult who was a healthcare worker with PCR-confirmed SARS-CoV-2 infection or an uninfected control (not recorded which). Each CDR3 is given with its conserved first and last residue.

CDR3 protein | V gene
CASSRSLENSPLHF | TRBV12-3/TRBV12-4
CATGLTYEQYF | TRBV25-1
CASRGGPANYGYTF | TRBV6-2/TRBV6-3
CASSSRDISYEQYF | TRBV12-3/TRBV12-4
CASLRGLGERYEQYF | TRBV7-8
CATGGGGGNTGELFF | TRBV10-2
CASSPLSTSTDTQYF | TRBV7-2
CSTGTSYEQYF | TRBV29-1
CASTLTGSTGELFF | TRBV5-1
CASSLQGSGNTIYF | TRBV11-2